The 3 T cell receptor beta chains below all came from one sample that was sequenced in a study of T cell responses to AZD1222 COVID-19 vaccine. Profiling relied on immunoSEQ multiplex PCR, and the TCRdb table lists in-frame clones only, not all of them. The sample holds some 110,000 clones, roughly 93% seen once. The sequencing here drew on peripheral blood, taken on day 0 of AZD1222 vaccination. These receptors originate from an adult in good health.

The CDR3 loop reads CAWSAPRTGALTDTQYF. For the CDR3, the DNA is TGTGCCTGGAGTGCCCCTCGGACTGGCGCGCTAACAGATACGCAGTATTTT. The rearrangement joins TRBV30 to TRBJ2-3, with a tentative D call TRBD2 (5 bases). There are 17 residues in the CDR3. The V gene's germline CDR1 is GTSNPN and CDR2 SVGIG (reference sequence). V lost 1 base to trimming and J lost 3 bases, with 20 bases between them.

Turning to this clone: Different DNA sequences within this sample yield the same CDR3. V gene TRBV7-2 combines with J gene TRBJ2-3; D remains unclear. V lost 0 bases and J 3 bases, leaving 4 bases between the germline ends. CDR3 size: 13 residues. Germline V gene sequence: CDR1 SGHTA, CDR2 FQGNSA. The CDR3 nucleotides are TGTGCCAGCAGCTTAGCCCGGACAGATACGCAGTATTTT. It is translated as CASSLARTDTQYF.

The chain has TRBV19 and TRBJ1-5; D remains unclear. Germline V CDR1 and CDR2: LNHDA, SQIVND (reference sequence). The CDR3 contains 13 residues. V lost 6 bases, J lost 4 bases, and 10 bases lay in between. The CDR3 region has the DNA TGTGCCAGTAGGGGAAGCGGGAATCAGCCCCAGCATTTT. It codes for CASRGSGNQPQHF. Full variable domain (remainder filled in from reference TRBV19 and TRBJ1-5): DGGITQSPKYLFRKEGQNVTLSCEQNLNHDAMYWYRQDPGQGLRLIYYSQIVNDFQKGDIAEGYSVSREKKESFPLTVTSAQKNPTAFYLCASRGSGNQPQHFGDGTRLSIL.